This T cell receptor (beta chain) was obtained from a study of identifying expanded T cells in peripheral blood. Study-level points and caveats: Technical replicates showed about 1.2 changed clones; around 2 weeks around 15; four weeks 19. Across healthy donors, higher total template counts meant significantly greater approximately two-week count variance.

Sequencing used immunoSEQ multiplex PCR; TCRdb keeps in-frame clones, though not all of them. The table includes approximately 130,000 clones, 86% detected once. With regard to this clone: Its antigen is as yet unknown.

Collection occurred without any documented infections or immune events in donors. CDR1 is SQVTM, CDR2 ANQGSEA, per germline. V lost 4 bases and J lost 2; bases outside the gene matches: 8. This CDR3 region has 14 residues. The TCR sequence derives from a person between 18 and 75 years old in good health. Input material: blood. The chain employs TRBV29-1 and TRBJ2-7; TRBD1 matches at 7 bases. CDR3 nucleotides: TGCAGCGTTGTGCGTGGCAGGGGGACCTACGAGCAGTACTTC. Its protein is CSVVRGRGTYEQYF.